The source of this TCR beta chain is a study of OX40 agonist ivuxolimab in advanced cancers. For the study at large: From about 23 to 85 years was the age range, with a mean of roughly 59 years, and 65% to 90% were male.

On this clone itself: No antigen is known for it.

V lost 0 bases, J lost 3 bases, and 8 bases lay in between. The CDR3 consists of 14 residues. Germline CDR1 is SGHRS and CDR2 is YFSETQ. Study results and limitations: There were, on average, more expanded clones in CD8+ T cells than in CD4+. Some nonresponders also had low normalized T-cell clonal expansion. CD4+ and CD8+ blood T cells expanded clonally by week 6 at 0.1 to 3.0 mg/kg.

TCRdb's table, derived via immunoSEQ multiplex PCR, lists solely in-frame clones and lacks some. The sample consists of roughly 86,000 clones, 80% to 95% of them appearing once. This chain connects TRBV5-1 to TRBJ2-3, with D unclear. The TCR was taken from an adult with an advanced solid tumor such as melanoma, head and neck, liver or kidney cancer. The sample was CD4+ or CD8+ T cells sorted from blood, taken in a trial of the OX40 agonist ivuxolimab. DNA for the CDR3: TGCGCCAGCAGCTTGGAAAGATTGACAGATACGCAGTATTTT. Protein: CASSLERLTDTQYF.